A selection of T cell receptor beta chains follows, all from one sample in a study of T cells after yellow fever vaccination. Via MiXCR, TCRdb re-called the 5' RACE reads, giving one row per CDR3 protein. Of hundreds of thousands of distinct CDR3 sequences detected, around an eighth appear once; the ten largest clones hold about an eighth. Material: PBMCs, obtained on the day of the yellow fever booster vaccination. The receptors derive from a man aged 25 to 40 who received the YFV17D yellow fever vaccine. Each CDR3 is given without its conserved first and last residue. Each record gives: J gene, V gene, D gene, clone size, CDR3 protein. The D gene is left open where the match is weak. Some rows have no size entry. The others give once, few or many, or a class for an expanded clone.

TRBJ2-4 | TRBV6-2/TRBV6-3 | . | . | ASSYGGAPHKRIQY
TRBJ2-3 | TRBV5-1 | TRBD2 | few | ASRRTSGADTQY
TRBJ1-5 | TRBV7-8 | TRBD1 | . | ASSSPRTGDSLGNQPQH
TRBJ1-1 | TRBV12-3/TRBV12-4 | . | few | ASSQQVNTEAF
TRBJ2-7 | TRBV5-1 | . | . | ASSLASEYEQY
TRBJ2-7 | TRBV19 | . | . | ASSPRGPAEQY
TRBJ1-6 | TRBV12-3/TRBV12-4 | . | . | ASSPTGGDSPLH
TRBJ2-7 | TRBV5-1 | . | many | ASSLGLVDSEQY
TRBJ2-7 | TRBV28 | . | . | ASSEGTVSYEQY
TRBJ1-1 | TRBV7-9 | TRBD1 | . | ASSSDRGSTEAF
TRBJ2-7 | TRBV5-5 | . | few | ASSRYRGGYEQY
TRBJ2-3 | TRBV20-1 | . | few | SAPQTRGLRDTQY
TRBJ1-1 | TRBV30 | . | . | AWSRNLGRTEAF
TRBJ2-3 | TRBV12-3/TRBV12-4 | . | few | ASSPPRSTSSTDTQY
TRBJ1-6 | TRBV10-3 | TRBD1 | . | AISGIQGNTSPLH
TRBJ2-1 | TRBV18 | . | few | ASSPEGPPSYNEQF
TRBJ2-1 | TRBV5-4 | . | . | ASSLEWEGGEQF